The entry below describes one TCR beta chain. The target antigen is unknown. Germline lookup yields CDR1 SGHNT and CDR2 YYREEE (reference sequence). V lost 1 base to trimming and J lost 9 bases, with 5 bases between them. CDR3 length: 11 residues. Measured with immunoSEQ multiplex PCR; TCRdb has only the in-frame clones, and not every one. In the table there are over 130,000 clones, about 92% of which are singletons. The entry originates in a study of T cell responses to AZD1222 COVID-19 vaccine. Study-wide findings and caveats: A mostly white British donor set with more females was recruited, and clonal diversity was possibly underestimated.

The receptor was derived from an adult who received the AZD1222 COVID-19 vaccine. The sequences come from peripheral blood, collected 28 days after the second AZD1222 dose. The chain has TRBV5-4 and TRBJ2-1; D gene unclear. DNA for the CDR3: TGTGCCAGCAGCTTGTATCTTGAGCAGTTCTTC. Translated, it gives CASSLYLEQFF. The variable domain in full, completed from reference TRBV5-4 and TRBJ2-1, reads ETGVTQSPTHLIKTRGQQVTLRCSSQSGHNTVSWYQQALGQGPQFIFQYYREEENGRGNFPPRFSGLQFPNYSSELNVNALELDDSALYLCASSLYLEQFFGPGTRLTVL.